Listed below are T cell receptor beta chains from one sample, sequenced in a study of blood T cell repertoires in COVID-19. Profiling relied on immunoSEQ multiplex PCR, and the TCRdb table lists in-frame clones only, not all of them. The sample holds 200,000 to 250,000 clones, around 89% seen once. The source material was peripheral blood. The receptors were sampled from a man under 40 with COVID-19, enrolled during active disease. Both conserved end residues are part of each CDR3. The D gene is left open where the match is weak. Clone size, where shown, is once, few, many, or a class for clones that have expanded.

cdr3_length: 16
d_call: TRBD1
j_call: TRBJ2-5
v_call: TRBV20-1
clone_size: NA
cdr3_nt: TGCAGTGCTAGTGCACTATACTACAGGGGCCAAGAGACCCAGTACTTC
cdr3_aa: CSASALYYRGQETQYF

cdr3_length: 15
d_call: NA
j_call: TRBJ1-5
v_call: TRBV7-9
clone_size: NA
cdr3_nt: TGTGCCAGCAGCACCTCCGACAGGACCAATCAGCCCCAGCATTTT
cdr3_aa: CASSTSDRTNQPQHF

cdr3_length: 16
d_call: TRBD1
j_call: TRBJ2-5
v_call: TRBV5-1
clone_size: NA
cdr3_nt: TGCGCCAGCAACAGACAGGGTTTTGGGGGCCAAGAGACCCAGTACTTC
cdr3_aa: CASNRQGFGGQETQYF

cdr3_length: 13
d_call: TRBD1
j_call: TRBJ1-2
v_call: TRBV28
clone_size: NA
cdr3_nt: TGTGCCAGCAGTTTAATCCCAAAGACAGGGAAGTCCTTC
cdr3_aa: CASSLIPKTGKSF

cdr3_length: 14
d_call: TRBD2
j_call: TRBJ2-3
v_call: TRBV28
clone_size: NA
cdr3_nt: TGTGCCAGCGGAATAGCGGGGCCTACAGATACGCAGTATTTT
cdr3_aa: CASGIAGPTDTQYF

cdr3_length: 15
d_call: TRBD1
j_call: TRBJ1-2
v_call: TRBV12-5
clone_size: once
cdr3_nt: TGTGCTAGTGGTCTCCGGACAGGGACGAACTATGGCTACACCTTC
cdr3_aa: CASGLRTGTNYGYTF

cdr3_length: 15
d_call: TRBD2
j_call: TRBJ2-1
v_call: TRBV5-6
clone_size: NA
cdr3_nt: TGTGCCAGCAGCCCGAGCGGGGGGGCCCTCAATGAGCAGTTCTTC
cdr3_aa: CASSPSGGALNEQFF

cdr3_length: 13
d_call: NA
j_call: TRBJ1-2
v_call: TRBV2
clone_size: NA
cdr3_nt: TGTGCCAGCAAAGAAGCGGGCCCGGGAGGCTACACCTTC
cdr3_aa: CASKEAGPGGYTF

cdr3_length: 13
d_call: NA
j_call: TRBJ1-2
v_call: TRBV29-1
clone_size: few
cdr3_nt: TGCAGCGTTGAACCCAGGCCAGGCTATGGCTACACCTTC
cdr3_aa: CSVEPRPGYGYTF

cdr3_length: 19
d_call: NA
j_call: TRBJ2-4
v_call: TRBV19
clone_size: NA
cdr3_nt: TGTGCCAGTAGTATATCAACACGACACCCGTTAGTAGGCAAAAACATTCAGTACTTC
cdr3_aa: CASSISTRHPLVGKNIQYF

cdr3_length: 15
d_call: TRBD1
j_call: TRBJ1-6
v_call: TRBV6-5
clone_size: NA
cdr3_nt: TGTGCCACTCGGACAGGGAGCTCCTATAATTCACCCCTCCACTTT
cdr3_aa: CATRTGSSYNSPLHF

cdr3_length: 17
d_call: NA
j_call: TRBJ1-1
v_call: TRBV4-3
clone_size: NA
cdr3_nt: TGCGCCAGCAGCCAAACCCATCTGGGCGCTGTGAACACTGAAGCTTTCTTT
cdr3_aa: CASSQTHLGAVNTEAFF

cdr3_length: 19
d_call: NA
j_call: TRBJ1-2
v_call: TRBV7-8
clone_size: once
cdr3_nt: TGTGCCAGCAGCTTGGCCCGACAGGCCCTGAAACCGAATAACTATGGCTACACCTTC
cdr3_aa: CASSLARQALKPNNYGYTF

cdr3_length: 13
d_call: NA
j_call: TRBJ1-1
v_call: TRBV6-5
clone_size: once
cdr3_nt: TGTGCCAGCTACAGGTATTCGAACACTGAAGCTTTCTTT
cdr3_aa: CASYRYSNTEAFF

cdr3_length: 13
d_call: TRBD1
j_call: TRBJ1-2
v_call: TRBV28
clone_size: NA
cdr3_nt: TGTGCCAGCAGCCCGACAGGGGTAAAGGGCTACACCTTC
cdr3_aa: CASSPTGVKGYTF

cdr3_length: 20
d_call: NA
j_call: TRBJ2-7
v_call: TRBV6-4
clone_size: NA
cdr3_nt: TGTGCCAGCAGTGACTCGTACGGACCCCCGAACGATCAGGGTAGCTACGAGCAGTACTTC
cdr3_aa: CASSDSYGPPNDQGSYEQYF

cdr3_length: 16
d_call: NA
j_call: TRBJ1-2
v_call: TRBV5-5
clone_size: few
cdr3_nt: TGTGCCAGCAGCTTGGAGATGAACAGAGTTAACTATGGCTACACCTTC
cdr3_aa: CASSLEMNRVNYGYTF

cdr3_length: 17
d_call: TRBD1
j_call: TRBJ2-7
v_call: TRBV7-2
clone_size: NA
cdr3_nt: TGTGCCAGCAGCTTATTTGGTCAGGGGGCCGTCTCCTACGAGCAGTACTTC
cdr3_aa: CASSLFGQGAVSYEQYF

cdr3_length: 13
d_call: NA
j_call: TRBJ1-5
v_call: TRBV10-1
clone_size: once
cdr3_nt: TGCGCCAGAACCGGACAGTTCAATCAGCCCCAGCATTTT
cdr3_aa: CARTGQFNQPQHF

cdr3_length: 15
d_call: TRBD1
j_call: TRBJ2-7
v_call: TRBV6-5
clone_size: NA
cdr3_nt: TGTGCCAGCGATGGAGGGACAGGACTTTCCTACGAGCAGTACTTC
cdr3_aa: CASDGGTGLSYEQYF

cdr3_length: 16
d_call: TRBD1
j_call: TRBJ2-1
v_call: TRBV11-3
clone_size: NA
cdr3_nt: TGTGCCAGCAGCTTCAGACAGGGCTCCCCCTACAATGAGCAGTTCTTC
cdr3_aa: CASSFRQGSPYNEQFF

cdr3_length: 14
d_call: NA
j_call: TRBJ2-2
v_call: TRBV28
clone_size: NA
cdr3_nt: TGTGCCAGCAGCCCCCGGTCGAACACCGGGGAGCTGTTTTTT
cdr3_aa: CASSPRSNTGELFF

cdr3_length: 14
d_call: NA
j_call: TRBJ2-5
v_call: TRBV6-6
clone_size: once
cdr3_nt: TGTGCCAGCAGCTATACTTATATCCAAGAGACCCAGTACTTC
cdr3_aa: CASSYTYIQETQYF